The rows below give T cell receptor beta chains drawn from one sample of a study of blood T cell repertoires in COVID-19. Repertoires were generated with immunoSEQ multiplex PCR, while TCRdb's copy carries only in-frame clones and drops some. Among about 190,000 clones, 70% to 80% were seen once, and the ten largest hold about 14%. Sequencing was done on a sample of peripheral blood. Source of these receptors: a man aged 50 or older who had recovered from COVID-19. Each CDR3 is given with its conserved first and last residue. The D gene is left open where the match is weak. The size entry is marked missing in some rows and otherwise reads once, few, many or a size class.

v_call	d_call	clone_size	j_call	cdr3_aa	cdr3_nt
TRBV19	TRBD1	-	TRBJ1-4	CASSTMTGSNEKLFF	TGTGCCAGTAGTACTATGACAGGGTCTAATGAAAAACTGTTTTTT
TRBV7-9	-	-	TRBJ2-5	CASSLSFRETQYF	TGTGCCAGCAGCTTAAGTTTCCGGGAGACCCAGTACTTC
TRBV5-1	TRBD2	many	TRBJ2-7	CASSSLLAGDPPSEQYF	TGCGCCAGCAGCTCTTTACTAGCGGGAGATCCCCCCTCCGAGCAGTACTTC
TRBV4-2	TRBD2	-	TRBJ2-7	CASSQEGLLTETSGRFRYYEQYF	TGTGCCAGCAGCCAAGAAGGACTGCTCACGGAGACTAGCGGGAGATTCAGATACTACGAGCAGTACTTC
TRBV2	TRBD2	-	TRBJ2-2	CASSLYNTIGLAPGELFF	TGTGCCAGCAGTCTTTACAACACTATAGGACTAGCTCCCGGGGAGCTGTTTTTT
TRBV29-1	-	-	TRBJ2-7	CSVDEQGLGYEQYF	TGCAGCGTTGATGAACAGGGATTAGGCTACGAGCAGTACTTC
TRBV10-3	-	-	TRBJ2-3	CAISDGQGSTDTQYF	TGTGCCATCAGTGACGGGCAGGGAAGCACAGATACGCAGTATTTT
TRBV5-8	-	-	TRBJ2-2	CASSFIIDIGELFF	TGTGCCAGCAGCTTTATTATAGATATCGGGGAGCTGTTTTTT
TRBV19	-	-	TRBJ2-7	CASSISRTTDEQYF	TGTGCCAGTAGTATTAGTAGGACAACCGACGAGCAGTACTTC
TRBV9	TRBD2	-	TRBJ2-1	CASSVAIAGASENEQFF	TGTGCCAGCAGCGTAGCTATAGCGGGAGCATCAGAAAATGAGCAGTTCTTC
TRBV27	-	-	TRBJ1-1	CASSLSERANTEAFF	TGTGCCAGCAGTTTATCGGAGAGGGCAAACACTGAAGCTTTCTTT
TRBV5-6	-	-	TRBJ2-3	CASSLRRLMYSTDTQYF	TGTGCCAGCAGCTTGAGGCGACTGATGTATAGCACAGATACGCAGTATTTT
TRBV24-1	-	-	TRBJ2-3	CATSDLGLRADTQYF	TGTGCCACCAGTGATTTGGGCCTACGGGCAGATACGCAGTATTTT
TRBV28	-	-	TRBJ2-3	CASSPALGGRDTQYF	TGTGCCAGCAGTCCCGCCCTCGGCGGAAGAGATACGCAGTATTTT
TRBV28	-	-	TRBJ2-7	CASSFQGSYEQYF	TGTGCCAGCAGTTTCCAGGGGTCCTACGAGCAGTACTTC
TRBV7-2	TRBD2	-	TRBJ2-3	CASSFNGRGTDTQYF	TGTGCCAGCAGCTTCAACGGGAGGGGCACAGATACGCAGTATTTT
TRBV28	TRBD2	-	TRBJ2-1	CASSYPLAGPIYNEQFF	TGTGCCAGCAGTTATCCCCTAGCGGGCCCGATCTACAATGAGCAGTTCTTC
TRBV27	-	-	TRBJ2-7	CASSLSTGAVPYEQYF	TGTGCCAGCAGTTTATCTACCGGTGCCGTTCCCTACGAGCAGTACTTC
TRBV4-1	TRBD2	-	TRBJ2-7	CASSLQRDYEQYF	TGCGCCAGCAGCCTTCAGCGGGACTACGAGCAGTACTTC
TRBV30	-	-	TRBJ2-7	CAWSAGMWASYEQYF	TGTGCCTGGAGCGCGGGAATGTGGGCTTCCTACGAGCAGTACTTC
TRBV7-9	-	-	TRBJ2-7	CASSSKWGEAWDYEQYF	TGTGCCAGCAGCTCCAAGTGGGGGGAGGCGTGGGACTACGAGCAGTACTTC
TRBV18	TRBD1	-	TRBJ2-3	CASSSTGGTVLDTQYF	TGTGCCAGCTCATCGACAGGGGGTACAGTGTTAGATACGCAGTATTTT